The present T cell receptor beta chain was sequenced within a study of blood T cell repertoires in COVID-19. Study as a whole: COVID-19 samples, acute and convalescent, were from the United States, Italy and Spain. Sources were T cells, B-cell-depleted T cells, or PBMCs; the material itself was cDNA or gDNA.

In the study's own analysis: By means of reference gene primer amplification, nucleated cell counts were estimated. Sequencing was performed with immunoSEQ multiplex PCR; in TCRdb, only in-frame clones are kept and a portion is missing. From that table come the V and J calls and clone size; the DNA was used to work out D and trimming. Found here are over 50,000 clones, 86% of them singletons; the top ten hold under 3.5%. Germline V gene sequence: CDR1 LNHDA, CDR2 SQIVND (reference sequence). The CDR3 sequence is 15 residues long. J gave up 1 base and V 6 bases, and 5 bases lay outside the gene matches.

The chain carries TRBV19 and TRBJ2-5; 10 bases line up with TRBD2. Sequenced input: peripheral blood. The receptor was derived from a man older than 75 with acute or convalescent COVID-19. The DNA for the CDR3 is TGTGCCAGTAGATTAGCGGGGGGCCCCCAAGAGACCCAGTACTTC. It yields the protein CASRLAGGPQETQYF.